This TCR beta chain appears in the sequencing data of a study of cytomegalovirus exposure and HLA in healthy donors. Overall study: Earlier results showed roughly 110 million unique TCR beta sequences derived from roughly 200 million T cells. Overall study results and limits: The CMV antigen specificity of a few CMV-associated chains was confirmed through in vitro analysis. Most TCR beta V segments were productive about 90% or about 30% of the time in an earlier analysis.

PCR amplification relied on 60 Vbeta primers (plus 13 Jbeta primers). In the original processing: A later analysis counted 80 million or so unique TCR beta chains, some 11 million shared. Repertoires were generated with immunoSEQ multiplex PCR, while TCRdb's copy carries only in-frame clones and drops some. That table furnishes V, J and clone size, whereas the DNA furnished D and trimming. The data hold about 120,000 clones, with approximately 75% observed a single time. Notes on this clone: Its antigen is not identified.

V lost 5 bases and J lost 14, with 19 bases in between. Germline V CDR1 and CDR2: SGHVS, FQNEAQ. The CDR3 totals 14 residues. The chain is built from TRBV7-8 and TRBJ1-6; D might be TRBD1 (5 bases). The sample taken for sequencing was PBMCs. This receptor was identified in a man aged 30 to 45 in good health and CMV-seronegative. CDR3 region: CASSDDSFKGTLHF. The CDR3 nucleotides read TGTGCCAGCAGCGATGACAGCTTCAAGGGCACCCTCCACTTT.